These 5 T cell receptor beta chains came from one sample sequenced in a study of PD-1 blockade in classical Hodgkin lymphoma (dated by TCRdb to 2018 to 2021). Explained via the paper, the time point label denotes: cycle 4 day 1 (C4D1), after 5 to 7 weeks of nivolumab. Every trial patient had relapsed after autologous stem cell transplantation, and cohorts A, B and C differed in prior brentuximab vedotin exposure. The library was obtained by the immunoSEQ multiplex PCR assay. The source is immuneACCESS, and TCRdb retained only in-frame sequences with V and J called. Part of the clones is not carried over; for the studies checked, unresolved V genes explain less than half of this, and the remainder is unexplained. Across this sample there are approximately 110,000 clones, with roughly nine tenths seen only once. Of the sample, around 20% falls within the top ten clones. Here the sequenced sample was peripheral blood mononuclear cells (PBMCs), taken before the fourth cycle of nivolumab. The origin of the receptors is a human donor with classical Hodgkin lymphoma.

This chain joins TRBV29-1 and TRBJ1-1; D call uncertain. CDR1 is SQVTM and CDR2 is ANQGSEA in the germline V gene. The V end lost 1 base, the J end lost 1 base, and 7 bases lay between the germline ends. This CDR3 region has 13 residues. In DNA, the CDR3 is TGCAGCGTTGAAGGGGAGGGGAACACTGAAGCTTTCTTT. Translation gives CSVEGEGNTEAFF.

The chain couples TRBV10-3 to TRBJ2-7, with 9 bases matching TRBD1. This CDR3 is built from 15 residues. Germline lookup yields CDR1 ENHRY and CDR2 SYGVKD. With 3 bases clipped from V and 3 bases from J, the junction kept 6 bases outside the gene matches. For the CDR3, the DNA is TGTGCCATCAGTGATCTGACAGGGGGAGGCTACGAGCAGTACTTC. As protein: CAISDLTGGGYEQYF.

The V call is TRBV5-4, the J call TRBJ2-7; 9 nucleotides align to TRBD1. The CDR3 runs 15 residues. Looked up from germline, CDR1 is SGHNT and CDR2 is YYREEE (reference sequence). V lost 1 base and J lost 6; bases outside the gene matches: 8. DNA for the CDR3: TGTGCCAGCAGCTTGCCGGGACAGGGCGCTTCCGAGCAGTACTTC. The encoded protein is CASSLPGQGASEQYF.

J is TRBJ2-1 and V is TRBV5-1, with TRBD1 matching over 7 bases. Germline CDR1 SGHRS, CDR2 YFSETQ. This CDR3 is 16 amino acids long. The V and J ends lost 4 bases and 7 bases, in that order; junction bases with no gene match: 14. CDR3 in DNA: TGCGCCAGCAGCCTCCTCGGTGGCGCCAGGGGGAATGAGCAGTTCTTC. Translating gives CASSLLGGARGNEQFF.

The V call is TRBV6-1, the J call TRBJ2-5; 7 bases line up with TRBD2. The CDR3 spans 18 residues. The ends lost 2 bases at V and 3 bases at J; junction bases unmatched: 15. Germline-derived CDR1 and CDR2 are MNHNS and SASEGT. As DNA, the CDR3 is TGTGCCAGCAGTGAATCTAGCGGACAAGCTGGCCCGGAAGAGACCCAGTACTTC. Translated: CASSESSGQAGPEETQYF.